This T cell receptor beta chain was retrieved from a study of blood T cell repertoires in COVID-19. Study-level information: Researchers got acute and convalescent COVID-19 samples from the United States, Italy and Spain.

The repertoire was sequenced with immunoSEQ multiplex PCR; TCRdb's copy has only in-frame clones and lacks some. This sample has over 100,000 clones, with roughly 86% found just once. The receptor's source is a woman in her 70s with COVID-19, enrolled during active disease. Sequenced material: peripheral blood.

The CDR3 spells CASSQGLAGGSSNNEQFF. In DNA form, the CDR3 reads TGCGCCAGCAGCCAGGGACTAGCGGGGGGAAGCTCAAACAATGAGCAGTTCTTC. This sequence joins TRBV5-1 and TRBJ2-1; 15 bases map to TRBD2. This CDR3 has 18 amino acids. V lost 4 bases and J lost 5; bases outside the gene matches: 10. CDR1 SGHRS and CDR2 YFSETQ come from the germline V gene.